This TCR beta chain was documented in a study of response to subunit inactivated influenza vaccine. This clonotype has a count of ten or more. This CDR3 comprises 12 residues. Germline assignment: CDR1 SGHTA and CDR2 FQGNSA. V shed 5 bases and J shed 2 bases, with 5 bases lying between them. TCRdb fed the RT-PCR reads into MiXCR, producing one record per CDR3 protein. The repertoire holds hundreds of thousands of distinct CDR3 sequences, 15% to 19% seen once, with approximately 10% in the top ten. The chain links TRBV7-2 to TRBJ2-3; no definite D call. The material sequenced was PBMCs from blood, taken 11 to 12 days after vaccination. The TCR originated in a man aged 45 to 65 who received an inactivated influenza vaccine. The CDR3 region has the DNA TGTGCCAGCAGCACCTACACAGATACGCAGTATTTT. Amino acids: CASSTYTDTQYF.